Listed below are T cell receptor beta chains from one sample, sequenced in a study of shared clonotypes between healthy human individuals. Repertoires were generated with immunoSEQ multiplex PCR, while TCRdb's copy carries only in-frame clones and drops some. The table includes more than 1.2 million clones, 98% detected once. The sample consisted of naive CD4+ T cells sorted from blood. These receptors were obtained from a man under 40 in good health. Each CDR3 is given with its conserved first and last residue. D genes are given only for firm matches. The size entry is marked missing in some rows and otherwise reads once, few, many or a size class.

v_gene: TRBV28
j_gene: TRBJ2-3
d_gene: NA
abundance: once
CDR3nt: TGTGCCAGCAGTTCGAGGTCCGGGACCAGGGGTAGAGATACGCAGTATTTT
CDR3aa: CASSSRSGTRGRDTQYF

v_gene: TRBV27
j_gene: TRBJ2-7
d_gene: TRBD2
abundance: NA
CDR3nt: TGTGCCAGCAGTTTAGAGCCGATCGCGGGAGTCTACGAGCAGTACTTC
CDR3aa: CASSLEPIAGVYEQYF

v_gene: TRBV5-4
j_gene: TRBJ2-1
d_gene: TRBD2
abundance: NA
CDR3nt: TGTGCCAGCAGCTTGCAGGGGACTAGCGGGAGACGGTCCTACAATGAGCAGTTCTTC
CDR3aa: CASSLQGTSGRRSYNEQFF

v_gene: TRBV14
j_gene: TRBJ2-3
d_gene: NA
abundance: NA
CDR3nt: TGTGCCAGCAGCCAAGATGCTAGGGGAAGCTCAGATACGCAGTATTTT
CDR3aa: CASSQDARGSSDTQYF

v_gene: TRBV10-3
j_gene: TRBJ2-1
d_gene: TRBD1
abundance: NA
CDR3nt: TGTGCCATCAGGGGGTCAAACAGGGGGAATGAGCAGTTCTTC
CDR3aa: CAIRGSNRGNEQFF

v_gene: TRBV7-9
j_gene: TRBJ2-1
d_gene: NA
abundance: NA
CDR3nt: TGTGCCAGCAGCTATTCGGGCAGAACCCTACTGCCTTTCTTC
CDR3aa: CASSYSGRTLLPFF

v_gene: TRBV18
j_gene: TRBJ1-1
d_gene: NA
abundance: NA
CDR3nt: TGTGCCAGCTCCGCCGCGCTGACGTACACTGAAGCTTTCTTT
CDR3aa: CASSAALTYTEAFF

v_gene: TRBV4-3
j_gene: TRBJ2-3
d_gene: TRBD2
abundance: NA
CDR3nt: TGCGCCAGCAGCCAAGTCGCTAGCGGGAGTTCCGTAGATACGCAGTATTTT
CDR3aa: CASSQVASGSSVDTQYF

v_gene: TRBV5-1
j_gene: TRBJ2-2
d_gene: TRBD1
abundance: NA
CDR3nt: TGCGCCAGCAGCTTGGCGGGACAGACGAACACCGGGGAGCTGTTTTTT
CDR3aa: CASSLAGQTNTGELFF

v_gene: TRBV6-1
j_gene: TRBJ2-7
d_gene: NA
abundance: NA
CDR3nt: TGTGCCAGCAGTGTTTTAGTCCAGGGACCTGACGAGCAGTACTTC
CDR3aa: CASSVLVQGPDEQYF

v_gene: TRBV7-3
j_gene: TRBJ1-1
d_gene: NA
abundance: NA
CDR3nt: TGTGCCAGCAGCTCCAGGGGGAACACTGAAGCTTTCTTT
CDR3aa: CASSSRGNTEAFF

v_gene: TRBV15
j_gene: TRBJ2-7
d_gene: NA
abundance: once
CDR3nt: TGTGCCACCAGCACGCGCATTAAGAGCGGTTCCTACGAGCAGTACTTC
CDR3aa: CATSTRIKSGSYEQYF

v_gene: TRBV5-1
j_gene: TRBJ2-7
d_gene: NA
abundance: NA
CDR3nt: TGCGCCAGCAGCTCCTCCGGGACTGGCTCCTACGAGCAGTACTTC
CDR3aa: CASSSSGTGSYEQYF

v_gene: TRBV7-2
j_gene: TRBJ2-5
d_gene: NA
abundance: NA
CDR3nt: TGTGCCAGCAGCTCGGGCATTAAAGAGACCCAGTACTTC
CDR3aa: CASSSGIKETQYF

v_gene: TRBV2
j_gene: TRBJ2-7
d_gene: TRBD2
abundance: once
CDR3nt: TGTGCCAGCAGTGACGGGAGGGCCGCCTACGAGCAGTACTTC
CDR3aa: CASSDGRAAYEQYF

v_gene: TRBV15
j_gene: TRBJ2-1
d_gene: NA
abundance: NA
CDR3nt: TGTGCCACCAGCAGAGATAGGGCTAGCGTAAACAATGAGCAGTTCTTC
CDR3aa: CATSRDRASVNNEQFF

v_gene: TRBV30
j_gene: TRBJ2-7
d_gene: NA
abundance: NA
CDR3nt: TGTGCCTGGAGTAAGCGAGCCCCCAACCACGAGCAGTACTTC
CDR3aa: CAWSKRAPNHEQYF

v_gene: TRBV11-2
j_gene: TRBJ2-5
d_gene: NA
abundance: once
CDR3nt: TGTGCCAGCAGCCCCCCAGTGGGGCTAGAGACCCAGTACTTC
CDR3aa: CASSPPVGLETQYF

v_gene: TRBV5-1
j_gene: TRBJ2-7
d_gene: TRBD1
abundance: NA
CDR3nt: TGCGCCAGCAGCCCACAGGGGGCCCCCCACGAGCAGTACTTC
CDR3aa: CASSPQGAPHEQYF

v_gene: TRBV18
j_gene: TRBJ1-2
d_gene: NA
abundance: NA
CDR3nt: TGTGCCAGCTCACTAAACCACGGCCTTACGGACTATGGCTACACCTTC
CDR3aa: CASSLNHGLTDYGYTF

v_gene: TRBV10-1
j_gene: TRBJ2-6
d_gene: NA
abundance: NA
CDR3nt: TGCGCCAGCAATAGACAGGACTCTGGGGCCAACGTCCTGACTTTC
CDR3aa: CASNRQDSGANVLTF

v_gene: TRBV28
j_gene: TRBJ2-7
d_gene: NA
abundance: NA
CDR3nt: TGTGCCAGCAGTAACCACAGGTTCGAGCAGTACTTC
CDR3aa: CASSNHRFEQYF

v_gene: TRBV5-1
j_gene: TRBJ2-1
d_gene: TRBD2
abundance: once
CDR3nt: TGCGCCAGCAGCTCCGGGACTAGCGGAGGGCGAAACAATGAGCAGTTCTTC
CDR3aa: CASSSGTSGGRNNEQFF

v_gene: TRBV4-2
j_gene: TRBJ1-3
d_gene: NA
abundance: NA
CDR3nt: TGTGCCAGCAGCCAAGATTCGGGAATCTCTGGAAACACCATATATTTT
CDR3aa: CASSQDSGISGNTIYF

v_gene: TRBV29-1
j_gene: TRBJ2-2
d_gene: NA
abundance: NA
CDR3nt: TGCAGCGTAGCCAGACTAGTTCCCGGGGAGCTGTTTTTT
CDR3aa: CSVARLVPGELFF

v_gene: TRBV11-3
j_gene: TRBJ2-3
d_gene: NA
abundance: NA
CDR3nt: TGTGCCAGCAGCTTAAGGGCCACAGATACGCAGTATTTT
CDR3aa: CASSLRATDTQYF

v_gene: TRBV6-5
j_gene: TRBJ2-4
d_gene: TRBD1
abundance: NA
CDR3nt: TGTGCCAGCAGTTACGGGACAGGGGCCAAAAACATTCAGTACTTC
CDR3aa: CASSYGTGAKNIQYF

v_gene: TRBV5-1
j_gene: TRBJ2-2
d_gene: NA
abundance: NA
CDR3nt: TGCGCCAGCAGCTTGGAAGGGGCGGACACCGGGGAGCTGTTTTTT
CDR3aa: CASSLEGADTGELFF

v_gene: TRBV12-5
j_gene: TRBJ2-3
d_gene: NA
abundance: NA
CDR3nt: TGTGCTAGTGGCGCGGATGCTAGCACAGATACGCAGTATTTT
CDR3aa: CASGADASTDTQYF

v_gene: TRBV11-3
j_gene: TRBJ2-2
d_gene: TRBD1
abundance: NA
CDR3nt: TGTGCCAGCAGCTCCCGTGGACAGGGTCGGACCGGGGAGCTGTTTTTT
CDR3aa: CASSSRGQGRTGELFF

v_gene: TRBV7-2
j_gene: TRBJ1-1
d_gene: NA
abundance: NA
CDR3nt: TGTGCCAGCAGCTTATGGGCGGAGTCAGCTGAAGCTTTCTTT
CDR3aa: CASSLWAESAEAFF

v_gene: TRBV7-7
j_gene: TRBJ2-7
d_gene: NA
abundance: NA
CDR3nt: TGTGCCAGCAGTCCGGTGGCTGTTTTCTCCTACGAGCAGTACTTC
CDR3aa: CASSPVAVFSYEQYF

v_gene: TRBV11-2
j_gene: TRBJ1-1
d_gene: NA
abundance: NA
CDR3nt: NA
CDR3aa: CASSADRDSILAFF

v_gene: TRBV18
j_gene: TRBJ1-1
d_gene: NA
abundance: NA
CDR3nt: TGTGCCAGCTCACCACTTGAAAGGGTTGAAGCTTTCTTT
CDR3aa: CASSPLERVEAFF

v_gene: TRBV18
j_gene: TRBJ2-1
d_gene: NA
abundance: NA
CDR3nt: TGTGCCAGCTCACTATTACAGGGTGAGGAGCAGTTCTTC
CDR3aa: CASSLLQGEEQFF

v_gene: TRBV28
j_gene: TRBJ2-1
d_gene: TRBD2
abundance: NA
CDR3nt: TGTGCCAGCTACTATTGGGGGGGGTCCTACAATGAGCAGTTCTTC
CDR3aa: CASYYWGGSYNEQFF

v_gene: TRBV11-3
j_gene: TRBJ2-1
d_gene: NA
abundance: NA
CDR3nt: TGTGCCAGCAGCCCCTGGGCTGGGCCTGAGCAGTTCTTC
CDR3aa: CASSPWAGPEQFF

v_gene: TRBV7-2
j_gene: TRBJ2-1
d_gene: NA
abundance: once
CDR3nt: TGTGCCAGCAGCTTCAATGGGCGAGGAAGAGATGAGCAGTTCTTC
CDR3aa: CASSFNGRGRDEQFF

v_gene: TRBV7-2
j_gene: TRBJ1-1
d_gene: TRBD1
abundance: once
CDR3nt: TGTGCCAGCAGCTCCGCTCCTCTAGACAGGGAGAACACTGAAGCTTTCTTT
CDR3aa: CASSSAPLDRENTEAFF

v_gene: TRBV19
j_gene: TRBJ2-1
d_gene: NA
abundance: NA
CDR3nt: TGTGCCAGTAGTATTGGACAAAACAATGAGCAGTTCTTC
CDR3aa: CASSIGQNNEQFF

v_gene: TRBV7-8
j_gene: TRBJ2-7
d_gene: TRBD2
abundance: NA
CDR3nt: TGTGCCAGCAGCCGAACGGGATTGGCGCGGGAGGAGAGTGAGCAGTACTTC
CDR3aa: CASSRTGLAREESEQYF

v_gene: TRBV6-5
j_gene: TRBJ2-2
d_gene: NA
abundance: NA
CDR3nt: TGTGCCAGCAGGAACGGGGGGCTGGTCTCTGGGGAGCTGTTTTTT
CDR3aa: CASRNGGLVSGELFF

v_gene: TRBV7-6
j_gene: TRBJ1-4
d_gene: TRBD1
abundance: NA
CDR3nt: TGTGCCAGCAGCCCGGGACAGGGCGTTGAAAAACTGTTTTTT
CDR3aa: CASSPGQGVEKLFF

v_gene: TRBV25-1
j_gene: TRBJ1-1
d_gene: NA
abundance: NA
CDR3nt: TGTGCCAGCAGTGAATTCCGGGGAGGGCGGAACACTGAAGCTTTCTTT
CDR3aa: CASSEFRGGRNTEAFF

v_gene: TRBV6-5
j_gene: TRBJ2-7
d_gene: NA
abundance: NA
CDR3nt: TGTGCCAGCAGTTACCTGACTGGATCCCACGAGCAGTACTTC
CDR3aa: CASSYLTGSHEQYF

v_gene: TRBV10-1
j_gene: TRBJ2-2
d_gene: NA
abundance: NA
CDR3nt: TGCGCCAGCAGCGAACTGCGAACCGGGGAGCTGTTTTTT
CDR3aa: CASSELRTGELFF

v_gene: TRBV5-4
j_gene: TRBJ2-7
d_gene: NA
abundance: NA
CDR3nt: TGTGCCAGCAGTCAGTTTGGCAGGGAGCCGCCCTACGAGCAGTACTTC
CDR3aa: CASSQFGREPPYEQYF

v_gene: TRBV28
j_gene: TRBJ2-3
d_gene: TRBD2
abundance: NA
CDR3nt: TGTGCCAGCAATAAATTGAGCGGGAGGGCCTCAGATACGCAGTATTTT
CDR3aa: CASNKLSGRASDTQYF

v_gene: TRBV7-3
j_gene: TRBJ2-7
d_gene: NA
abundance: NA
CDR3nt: TGTGCCAGCAGCTTAACAGCGGGCTCCTACGAGCAGTACTTC
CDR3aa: CASSLTAGSYEQYF

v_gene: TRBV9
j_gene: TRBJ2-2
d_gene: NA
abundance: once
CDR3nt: TGTGCCAGCAGTGAAGGGGGACTCCTGTTGAACACCGGGGAGCTGTTTTTT
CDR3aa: CASSEGGLLLNTGELFF

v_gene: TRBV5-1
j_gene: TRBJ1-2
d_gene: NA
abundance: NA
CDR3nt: TGCGCCAGCAGCTTGTACAGTAACTATGGCTACACCTTC
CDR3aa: CASSLYSNYGYTF